Shown below are 18 T cell receptor beta chains from a single sample sequenced in a study of shared clonotypes between healthy human individuals. Sequencing was performed with immunoSEQ multiplex PCR; in TCRdb, only in-frame clones are kept and a portion is missing. The sample holds about 680,000 clones; 60% to 75% are singletons and the top ten take around 1.8%. Specimen: memory CD4+ T cells sorted from blood. Subset indicated: CD45RA-negative fraction. The receptors were gathered from a woman between 25 and 40 years old in good health.

The chain has TRBV7-9 and TRBJ2-1, with 9 positions matching TRBD1. V gave up 1 base and J gave up 15 bases; unmatched junction bases: 4. Germline values: CDR1 SEHNR, CDR2 FQNEAQ (reference sequence). The CDR3 consists of 12 residues. The CDR3 nucleotides read TGTGCCAGCAGCTTAGTAGGGACAGGGTGGTTCTTC. Translating it yields CASSLVGTGWFF.

V gene TRBV19 combines with J gene TRBJ2-4; 7 bases map to TRBD1. Germline values: CDR1 LNHDA, CDR2 SQIVND (reference sequence). The CDR3 has 14 amino acids. The V gene end was trimmed by 9 bases and the J gene end by 0 bases; junction bases not matched to a gene: 5. CDR3 bases: TGTGCCAGCGCAGGGGGTGAAGCCAAAAACATTCAGTACTTC. It is translated as CASAGGEAKNIQYF.

This clone was found many times. The chain uses TRBV2 and TRBJ2-1; 9 nucleotides match TRBD2. The V segment lost 6 bases and the J segment 8 bases; nucleotides outside the gene matches: 14. Germline CDR1 and CDR2: SNHLY and FYNNEI. CDR3 size: 16 residues. In DNA, the CDR3 is TGTGCCAGCAGAGCGAGCGACTTTAGCGGGAGCCATGAGCAGTTCTTC. Residues: CASRASDFSGSHEQFF.

CDR3 in DNA: TGTGCCAGCACTCGGGGGGACAGGGGTTACAATCAGCCCCAGCATTTT. This codes for CASTRGDRGYNQPQHF. The chain carries TRBV19 and TRBJ1-5; 10 nucleotides match TRBD1. In germline, CDR1 is LNHDA, CDR2 SQIVND (reference sequence). With V trimmed by 9 bases and J by 3 bases, 11 bases remained unmatched. CDR3 length: 16 residues. Drawing the rest from reference TRBV19 and TRBJ1-5, the complete variable domain is DGGITQSPKYLFRKEGQNVTLSCEQNLNHDAMYWYRQDPGQGLRLIYYSQIVNDFQKGDIAEGYSVSREKKESFPLTVTSAQKNPTAFYLCASTRGDRGYNQPQHFGDGTRLSIL.

V is TRBV28 and J is TRBJ1-2; TRBD1 is a possible D gene (5 bases). V was trimmed by 3 bases and J by 2 bases, leaving 16 bases between them. Germline V gives CDR1 MDHEN, CDR2 SYDVKM. This CDR3 is built from 16 residues. DNA for the CDR3: TGTGCCAGCAGTTTGGGGGGGGTAAATCCCAACTATGGCTACACCTTC. Translation gives CASSLGGVNPNYGYTF.

This clone was seen at least ten times. The chain couples TRBV7-9 to TRBJ1-1, with no clear D. The CDR3 runs to 14 residues. Germline CDR1 is SEHNR and CDR2 is FQNEAQ (reference sequence). The V and J ends lost 3 bases and 0 bases respectively, with 8 bases between them. CDR3 loop: CASSLSGMNTEAFF. CDR3 bases: TGTGCCAGCAGCTTGTCAGGCATGAACACTGAAGCTTTCTTT.

V usage is TRBV29-1 and J usage is TRBJ2-2, with 13 bases that match TRBD2. There are 15 residues in the CDR3. Losses at the gene ends were 4 bases for V and 5 bases for J; bases not matched to a gene: 4. Germline CDR1 SQVTM, CDR2 ANQGSEA. CDR3 region: CSVGTSGSRTGELFF. CDR3 in DNA: TGCAGCGTTGGGACTAGCGGGAGTCGAACCGGGGAGCTGTTTTTT.

This rearrangement joins TRBV6-1 to TRBJ2-4; 7 bases line up with TRBD1. V shed 7 bases and J 1 base; nucleotides not matched to a gene: 4. The CDR3 extends over 14 amino acids. From germline, CDR1 is MNHNS and CDR2 SASEGT. This chain's CDR3 is CASNMDRAKNIQYF. The CDR3 bases are TGTGCCAGCAACATGGACAGGGCCAAAAACATTCAGTACTTC.

The chain joins TRBV9 to TRBJ2-3; 7 positions agree with TRBD2. Germline CDR1 SGDLS, CDR2 YYNGEE. With 1 base clipped from V and 4 bases from J, the junction kept 0 bases outside the gene matches. The CDR3 is 13 residues long. CDR3 protein: CASSVRGADTQYF. The CDR3 bases are TGTGCCAGCAGCGTACGGGGGGCAGATACGCAGTATTTT.

This clone has only a few counts. V and J are TRBV2 and TRBJ2-7; 11 bases agree with TRBD2. Germline values: CDR1 SNHLY, CDR2 FYNNEI. The CDR3 has 16 residues. V gave up 6 bases and J gave up 2 bases; unmatched junction bases: 9. This CDR3 reads CASRRLAGLGTYEQYF. The CDR3 DNA follows: TGTGCCAGCAGAAGACTAGCGGGACTTGGAACCTACGAGCAGTACTTC.

This clone was found a few times. The chain couples TRBV11-2 to TRBJ2-7, with 9 bases identical to TRBD2. The J segment lost 5 bases and the V segment lost 4 bases, leaving 9 bases of the junction unmatched. From germline, CDR1 is SGHAT and CDR2 FQNNGV. The CDR3 is made up of 15 amino acids. Here the CDR3 DNA reads TGTGCCAGCAGCTCTATCCAGCGGGAGGCCCACGAGCAGTACTTC. Protein product: CASSSIQREAHEQYF. Full variable domain (remainder filled in from reference TRBV11-2 and TRBJ2-7): EAGVAQSPRYKIIEKRQSVAFWCNPISGHATLYWYQQILGQGPKLLIQFQNNGVVDDSQLPKDRFSAERLKGVDSTLKIQPAKLEDSAVYLCASSSIQREAHEQYFGPGTRLTVT.

The chain combines TRBV11-3 with TRBJ1-1; 8 positions agree with TRBD1. There are 12 residues in the CDR3. After removal of 5 bases from V and 9 bases from J, the junction contained 5 bases not matched to a gene. Germline CDR1 is SGHNT and CDR2 is YENEEA. CDR3 in amino acids: CASSPGQGKAFF. The CDR3 nucleotides read TGTGCCAGCAGCCCAGGACAGGGTAAAGCTTTCTTT.

This clone was detected once. J is TRBJ1-2 and V is TRBV21-1; the tabulated D call, TRBD1, remains unverified against the DNA. TRBV21-1 is reported as a pseudogene. This CDR3 comprises 14 residues. The CDR3 nucleotides are TGTGCCAGCAGCAAAGGACAGGAAGACTATGGCTACACCTTC. Translated: CASSKGQEDYGYTF.

This clone appeared a single time. The V gene is TRBV5-1, the J gene TRBJ2-2; D call uncertain. The germline gives CDR1 SGHRS, CDR2 YFSETQ. Trimming cost V 1 base and J 5 bases, with 12 bases left between them. This CDR3 region has 15 residues. The CDR3 is CASSLSISETGELFF. CDR3 nucleotides: TGCGCCAGCAGCTTGAGTATCTCGGAAACCGGGGAGCTGTTTTTT.

The chain links TRBV5-1 to TRBJ1-4; 10 bases line up with TRBD1. The CDR3 consists of 16 residues. V trimming: 2 bases; J trimming: 7 bases; junction bases outside the gene matches: 8. Germline V gene lookup returns CDR1 SGHRS and CDR2 YFSETQ. In DNA form, the CDR3 reads TGCGCCAGCAGCTTAACGACAGGGGGCAATCGTGAAAAACTGTTTTTT. As protein: CASSLTTGGNREKLFF.

The rearrangement links TRBV6-1 to TRBJ1-4; D perhaps matches TRBD1 (6 bases). Germline CDR1 is MNHNS and CDR2 is SASEGT. The V gene lost 6 bases and the J gene lost 8 bases, with 19 bases spanning the gap. This CDR3 is 15 amino acids long. The CDR3 region has the DNA TGTGCCAGCAGGACACCGGGACCCCAGGGGGAAAAACTGTTTTTT. Translating gives CASRTPGPQGEKLFF.

This clone has a handful of counts. The V and J genes are TRBV27 and TRBJ1-5; unclear D gene. Per germline, CDR1 MNHEY and CDR2 SMNVEV (reference sequence). Trimming stripped 3 bases from V and 4 bases from J, with 10 bases between. The CDR3 covers 14 residues. The CDR3: CASSFHGENQPQHF. CDR3 DNA sequence: TGTGCCAGCAGTTTTCATGGGGAAAATCAGCCCCAGCATTTT.

The chain uses TRBV28 and TRBJ2-5, with D possibly matching TRBD1 (6 bases). There are 15 residues in the CDR3. Trimming removed 7 bases at V and 4 bases at J, with 19 bases between. CDR1 and CDR2 from the germline V gene are MDHEN and SYDVKM. The CDR3 DNA is TGTGCCAGCACCCACCGAGGGCAGGGGCGAGAGACCCAGTACTTC. Encoded protein: CASTHRGQGRETQYF.